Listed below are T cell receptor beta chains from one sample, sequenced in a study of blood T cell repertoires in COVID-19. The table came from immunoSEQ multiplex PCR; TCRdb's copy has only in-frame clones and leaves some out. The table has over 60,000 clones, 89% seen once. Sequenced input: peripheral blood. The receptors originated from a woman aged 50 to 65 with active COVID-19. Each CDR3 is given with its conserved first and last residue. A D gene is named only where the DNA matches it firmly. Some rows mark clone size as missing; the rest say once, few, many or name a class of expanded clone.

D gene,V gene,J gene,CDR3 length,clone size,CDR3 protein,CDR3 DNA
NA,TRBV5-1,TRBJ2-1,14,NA,CATQLRGFGDEQFF,TGCGCCACACAATTGAGGGGGTTTGGGGATGAGCAGTTCTTC
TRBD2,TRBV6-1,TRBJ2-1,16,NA,CASSVLTSGLSNEQFF,TGTGCCAGCAGTGTGTTGACTAGCGGACTTTCCAATGAGCAGTTCTTC
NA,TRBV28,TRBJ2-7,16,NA,CASSLQRTVTTSLQYF,TGTGCCAGCAGTTTACAACGGACAGTTACTACGAGCTTGCAGTACTTC
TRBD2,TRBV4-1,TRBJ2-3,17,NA,CASSQPTQGLAGRAQYF,TGCGCCAGCAGCCAACCAACTCAAGGACTAGCGGGGAGAGCGCAGTATTTT
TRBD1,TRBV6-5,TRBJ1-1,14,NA,CASSSQGARMAAFF,TGTGCCAGCAGTTCTCAGGGGGCGCGAATGGCAGCTTTCTTT
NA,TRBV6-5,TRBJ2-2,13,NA,CASNPQGTGELFF,TGTGCCAGCAATCCTCAGGGCACCGGGGAGCTGTTTTTT
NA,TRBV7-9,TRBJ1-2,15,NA,CASSLGHDRGVRYTF,TGTGCCAGCAGCTTAGGACACGACCGGGGGGTACGCTACACCTTC
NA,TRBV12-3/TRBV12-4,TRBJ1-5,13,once,CASSPGDNQPQHF,TGTGCCAGCAGTCCAGGGGACAATCAGCCCCAGCATTTT
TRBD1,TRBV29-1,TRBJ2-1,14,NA,CSVEGDRGYNEQFF,TGCAGCGTTGAAGGGGACAGGGGGTACAATGAGCAGTTCTTC
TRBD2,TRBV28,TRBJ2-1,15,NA,CASSLSSGRRVEQFF,TGTGCCAGCAGTTTATCCAGCGGGAGAAGGGTTGAGCAGTTCTTC
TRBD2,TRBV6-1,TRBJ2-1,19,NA,CASSAGAGRTSNAYNEQFF,TGTGCCAGCAGTGCGGGAGCGGGGCGGACCTCCAACGCATACAATGAGCAGTTCTTC
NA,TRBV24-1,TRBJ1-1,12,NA,CATSDIQAEAFF,TGTGCCACCAGTGATATACAGGCGGAAGCTTTCTTT
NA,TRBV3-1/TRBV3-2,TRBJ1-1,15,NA,CASSQDGGLNTEAFF,TGTGCCAGCAGCCAAGACGGGGGTTTGAACACTGAAGCTTTCTTT
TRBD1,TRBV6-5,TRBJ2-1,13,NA,CASSLTGSGEQFF,TGTGCCAGCAGTTTGACAGGGTCTGGTGAGCAGTTCTTC
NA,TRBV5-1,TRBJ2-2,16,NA,CASSFGGGTNTGELFF,TGCGCCAGCAGCTTCGGTGGAGGGACGAACACCGGGGAGCTGTTTTTT
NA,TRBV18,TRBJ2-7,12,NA,CASSPSEGEQYF,TGTGCCAGCTCACCATCAGAGGGCGAGCAGTACTTC
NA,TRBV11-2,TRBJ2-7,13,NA,CASSASQGYEQYF,TGTGCCAGCAGCGCCTCACAGGGCTACGAGCAGTACTTC
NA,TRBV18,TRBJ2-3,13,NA,CASSPAGTDTQYF,TGTGCCAGCTCACCGGCAGGGACAGATACGCAGTATTTT
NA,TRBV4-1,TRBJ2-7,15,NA,CASSQDDAGSYEQYF,TGCGCCAGCAGCCAAGATGATGCGGGGTCCTACGAGCAGTACTTC
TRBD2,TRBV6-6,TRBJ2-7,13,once,CASHRSGTNEQYF,TGTGCCAGCCATCGTAGCGGGACCAACGAGCAGTACTTC
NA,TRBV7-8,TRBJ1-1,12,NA,CASSWERGEAFF,TGTGCCAGCAGCTGGGAAAGGGGCGAAGCTTTCTTT
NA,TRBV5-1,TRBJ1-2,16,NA,CASSFELEWVSGGYTF,TGCGCCAGCAGCTTTGAGTTGGAGTGGGTATCGGGGGGCTACACCTTC
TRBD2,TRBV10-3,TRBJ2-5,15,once,CAISESTSGKETQYF,TGTGCCATCAGTGAGTCGACTAGCGGGAAAGAGACCCAGTACTTC
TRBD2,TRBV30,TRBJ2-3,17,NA,CAWSPGLAGAWGDTQYF,TGTGCCTGGAGTCCTGGACTAGCGGGAGCTTGGGGGGATACGCAGTATTTT
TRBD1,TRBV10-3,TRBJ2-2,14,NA,CATRGQANTGELFF,TGTGCCACAAGGGGGCAAGCGAACACCGGGGAGCTGTTTTTT
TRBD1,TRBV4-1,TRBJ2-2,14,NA,CASSLTGGGGELFF,TGCGCCAGCAGCTTAACAGGGGGCGGCGGGGAGCTGTTTTTT
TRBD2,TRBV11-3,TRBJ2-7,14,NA,CASSFQGREGEQYF,TGTGCCAGCAGCTTTCAAGGGAGGGAGGGGGAGCAGTACTTC
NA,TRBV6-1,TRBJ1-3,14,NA,CASSEVGRGNTIYF,TGTGCCAGCAGTGAAGTGGGGCGCGGAAACACCATATATTTT
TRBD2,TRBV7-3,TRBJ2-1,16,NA,CASSRGTSGTRDEQFF,TGTGCCAGCAGCCGAGGGACTAGCGGGACGCGGGATGAGCAGTTCTTC
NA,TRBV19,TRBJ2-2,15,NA,CASSSDSGTTGELFF,TGTGCCAGTAGTTCCGATAGTGGGACAACCGGGGAGCTGTTTTTT
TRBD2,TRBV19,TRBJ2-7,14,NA,CASRRLAAFWEQYF,TGTGCCAGTAGAAGACTAGCGGCTTTTTGGGAGCAGTACTTC
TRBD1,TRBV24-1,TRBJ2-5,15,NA,CATSDVTGPGETQYF,TGTGCCACCAGTGACGTGACAGGGCCCGGAGAGACCCAGTACTTC
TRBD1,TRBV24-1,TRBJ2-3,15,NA,CATRGTGVLTDTQYF,TGTGCCACTCGGGGGACAGGGGTCCTCACAGATACGCAGTATTTT
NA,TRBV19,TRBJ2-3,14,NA,CASSMLRDIDTQYF,TGTGCCAGTAGTATGTTGCGGGATATAGATACGCAGTATTTT
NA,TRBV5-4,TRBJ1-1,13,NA,CASSLDTNTEAFF,TGTGCCAGCAGCTTAGACACTAACACTGAAGCTTTCTTT
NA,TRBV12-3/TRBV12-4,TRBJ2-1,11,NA,CASSKYNEQFF,TGTGCCAGCAGCAAATACAATGAGCAGTTCTTC
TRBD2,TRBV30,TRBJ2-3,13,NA,CAGKREGGYTQYF,TGTGCCGGGAAGCGGGAGGGGGGGTATACGCAGTATTTT
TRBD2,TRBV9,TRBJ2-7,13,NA,CASSVGAGYEQYF,TGTGCCAGCAGCGTAGGAGCGGGGTACGAGCAGTACTTC
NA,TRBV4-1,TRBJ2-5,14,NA,CASSLHRQQETQYF,TGCGCCAGCAGCCTGCACAGGCAACAAGAGACCCAGTACTTC
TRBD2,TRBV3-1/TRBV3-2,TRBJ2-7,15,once,CASSRAGGGSYEQYF,TGTGCCAGCAGCCGGGCGGGAGGGGGTTCCTACGAGCAGTACTTC
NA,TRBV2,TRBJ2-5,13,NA,CASNLGGGETQYF,TGTGCCAGCAACCTCGGGGGAGGAGAGACCCAGTACTTC
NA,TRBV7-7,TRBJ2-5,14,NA,CASSLRDSQETQYF,TGTGCTAGCAGCTTAAGGGACTCCCAAGAGACCCAGTACTTC
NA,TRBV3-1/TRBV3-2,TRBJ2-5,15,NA,CASSQDQSGQETQYF,TGTGCCAGCAGCCAAGACCAAAGCGGCCAAGAGACCCAGTACTTC
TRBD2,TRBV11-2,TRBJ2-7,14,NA,CASSRLAGSNEQYF,TGTGCCAGCAGCCGTTTAGCGGGAAGTAACGAGCAGTACTTC
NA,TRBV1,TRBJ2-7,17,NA,CTSSQVGIAGPSYEQYF,TGCACCAGCAGCCAAGTAGGAATAGCGGGGCCTTCCTACGAGCAGTACTTC
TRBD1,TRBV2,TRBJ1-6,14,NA,CASSGTGGNSPLHF,TGTGCCAGCAGCGGGACAGGGGGTAATTCACCCCTCCACTTT
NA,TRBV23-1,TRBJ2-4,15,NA,CASPGTPLAKNIQYF,TGCGCCAGCCCCGGGACACCCCTAGCCAAAAACATTCAGTACTTC
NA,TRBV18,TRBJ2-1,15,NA,CASSQRQTSYNEQFF,TGTGCCAGCTCACAAAGACAAACATCCTACAATGAGCAGTTCTTC
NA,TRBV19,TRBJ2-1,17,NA,CASSATINPLMTNEQFF,TGTGCCAGTAGTGCGACAATAAACCCCCTTATGACGAATGAGCAGTTCTTC
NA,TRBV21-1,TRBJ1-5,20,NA,CASGATLGHGRSNSNQPQHF,TGTGCCAGCGGGGCTACCCTGGGACACGGAAGGAGTAATAGCAATCAGCCCCAGCATTTT
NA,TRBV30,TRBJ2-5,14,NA,CAWSRLGGEETQYF,TGTGCCTGGAGCCGCCTAGGGGGTGAGGAGACCCAGTACTTC